Sequencing of this T cell receptor (beta chain) was carried out in a study of T cell responses to AZD1222 COVID-19 vaccine listed by TCRdb under 2021. In terms of the full investigation: A total of about 230 trial participants underwent TCR sequencing, of whom around 200 received two doses of AZD1222 and some 25 received two doses of the MenACWY control vaccine. Trial participants were enrolled by age into subgroups of 18-55, 56-69 and 70-plus years, and around 150, 28 and 57 TCR-sequenced participants, respectively, were included in these subgroups.

A remark on this clone: Its specific antigen is unknown. It has no much larger one-base neighbor in the sample; base qualities were not kept.

Based on the germline V gene (reference sequence), the CDR1 and CDR2 sequences are SGHNT and YYREEE. Inclusive of the bounding cysteine and phenylalanine, the CDR3 is 13 residues long. Kept here is only the CDR3 DNA, which spans 39 bases and is read in frame from base 1. Deletion took 2 bases off V and 1 base off J, with a span of 5 bases between the germline ends. The label giving this sample's time point can be read as: about 28 days (+/-7) after the second vaccine dose. Sample treatment or condition, as interpreted from the label and publication: meningococcal conjugate vaccine given as trial control. Vaccinee samples were obtained from the UK trials COV001 and COV002, which included a single-blind randomized controlled phase 2/3 trial of AZD1222 (ChAdOx1 nCoV-19) in healthy adults. For TCRbeta chain sequencing, PBMC samples were collected from trial participants at day 0 and at day 28 after the second dose.

The CDR3 regions of human TCRbeta chains were subjected to immunosequencing. The paper's processing steps were these. TCRs in the repertoires were compared against a reference library of SARS-CoV-2-specific TCRs that had been generated with the MIRA antigen-specificity platform. Breadth meant the fraction of unique TCRs that were SARS-CoV-2-associated, whereas depth meant the fraction of total T cells that were SARS-CoV-2-associated. Using the MIRA data, each spike-specific TCR was assigned both to the spike region to which the TCR was reactive and to a CD4 or CD8 class. Log10-transformed breadth and depth values were compared by one-way ANOVA with Sidak's multiple comparisons tests. As stored in TCRdb, this immuneACCESS dataset retains in-frame rearrangements with V and J assigned. A fraction of the clones does not appear; measured against another copy, unresolved V genes explain less than half of the discrepancy, and the remainder lacks a known reason. The V and J calls and clone size come from that table; D and trimming were worked out from the DNA. The sample profile shows about 180,000 clones; about 87% of them were found once. 4% to 4.5% of the sample is in the top ten clones.

Paper-wide results and their limitations: After two AZD1222 doses, both the breadth and the depth of spike-specific TCRs were significantly higher than at day 0 and than in MenACWY recipients. Conclusions about previously exposed vaccinees are limited, since just six AZD1222 recipients were seropositive for SARS-CoV-2 at baseline. Participants were mostly white British, with more females than males. The authors suggested clonal diversity may have been underestimated. In the small 56-69-year group, the increase in depth fell short of significance, most likely because of low power. The whole spike protein was spanned by vaccine-associated CD4 TCRs, and dominant responses were seen in regions 160-218 and 743-854. Reportedly, close to half of the unique spike-specific TCRs recognized epitopes lying outside the regions that are mutated in the B.1.351 and B.1.1.7 variants. Because no day 14 peak-response samples were available, repertoires were characterized only after the peak T cell response.

The material was peripheral blood, obtained 28 days after the second dose of the MenACWY control vaccine. This receptor chain uses TRBV5-4 and TRBJ2-3; no D segment can be confidently identified. This receptor was obtained from an adult who received the MenACWY meningococcal vaccine as a control. The sequence in DNA is TGTGCCAGCAGCTTTGATGGCACAGATACGCAGTATTTT. The resulting protein is CASSFDGTDTQYF.